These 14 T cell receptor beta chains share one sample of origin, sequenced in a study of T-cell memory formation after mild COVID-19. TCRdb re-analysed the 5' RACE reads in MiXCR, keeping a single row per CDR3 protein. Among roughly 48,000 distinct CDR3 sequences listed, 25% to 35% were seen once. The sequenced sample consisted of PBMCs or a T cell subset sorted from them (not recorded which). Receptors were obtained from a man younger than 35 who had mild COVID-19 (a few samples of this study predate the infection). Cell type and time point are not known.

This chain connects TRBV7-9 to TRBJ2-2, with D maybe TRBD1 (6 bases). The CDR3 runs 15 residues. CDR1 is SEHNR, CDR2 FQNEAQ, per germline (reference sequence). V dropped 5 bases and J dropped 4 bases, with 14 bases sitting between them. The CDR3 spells CASSPTAGVTGELFF. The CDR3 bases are TGTGCCAGCAGCCCTACCGCAGGGGTCACCGGGGAGCTGTTTTTT.

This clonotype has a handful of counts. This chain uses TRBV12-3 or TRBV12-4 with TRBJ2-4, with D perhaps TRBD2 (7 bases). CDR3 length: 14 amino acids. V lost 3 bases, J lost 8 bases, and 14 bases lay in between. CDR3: CASSFGGAGDIQYF. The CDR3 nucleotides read TGTGCCAGCAGTTTTGGGGGCGCGGGAGACATTCAGTACTTC.

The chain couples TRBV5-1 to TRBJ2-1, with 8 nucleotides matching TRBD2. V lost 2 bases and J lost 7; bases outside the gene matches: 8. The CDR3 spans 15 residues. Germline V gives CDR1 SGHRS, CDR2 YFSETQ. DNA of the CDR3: TGCGCCAGCAGCTTTCTACTAGCGGTTGGGAATGAGCAGTTCTTC. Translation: CASSFLLAVGNEQFF.

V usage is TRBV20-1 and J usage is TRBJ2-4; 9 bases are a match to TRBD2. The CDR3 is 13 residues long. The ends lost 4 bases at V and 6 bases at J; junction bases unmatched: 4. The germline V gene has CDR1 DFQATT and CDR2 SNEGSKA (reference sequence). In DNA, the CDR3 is TGCAGTGCTATAAGCGGGGGGACAAACATTCAGTACTTC. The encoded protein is CSAISGGTNIQYF.

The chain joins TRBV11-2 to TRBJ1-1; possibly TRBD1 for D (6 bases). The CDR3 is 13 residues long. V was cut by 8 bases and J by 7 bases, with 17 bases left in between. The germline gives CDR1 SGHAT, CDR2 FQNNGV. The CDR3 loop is CASRPPTGDEAFF. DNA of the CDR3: TGTGCCAGCCGTCCTCCGACAGGCGATGAAGCTTTCTTT.

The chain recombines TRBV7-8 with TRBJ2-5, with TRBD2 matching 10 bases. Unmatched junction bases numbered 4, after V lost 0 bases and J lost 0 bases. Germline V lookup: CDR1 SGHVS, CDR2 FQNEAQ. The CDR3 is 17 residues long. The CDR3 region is CASSLAPSGGNQETQYF. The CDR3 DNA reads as TGTGCCAGCAGCTTAGCCCCTAGCGGGGGTAACCAAGAGACCCAGTACTTC.

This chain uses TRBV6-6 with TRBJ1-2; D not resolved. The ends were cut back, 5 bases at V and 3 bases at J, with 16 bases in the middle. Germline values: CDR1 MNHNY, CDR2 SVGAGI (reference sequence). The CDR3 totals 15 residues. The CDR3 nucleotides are TGTGCCAGCAGTAACCTCGAGCCAGGCCACTATGGCTACACCTTC. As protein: CASSNLEPGHYGYTF.

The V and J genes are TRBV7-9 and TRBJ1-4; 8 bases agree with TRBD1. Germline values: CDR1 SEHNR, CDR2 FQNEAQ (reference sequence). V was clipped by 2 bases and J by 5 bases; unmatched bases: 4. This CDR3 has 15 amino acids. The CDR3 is CASSLPPGGNEKLFF. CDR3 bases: TGTGCCAGCAGCTTACCCCCAGGGGGCAATGAAAAACTGTTTTTT. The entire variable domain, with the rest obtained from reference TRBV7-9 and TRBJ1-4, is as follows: DTGVSQNPRHKITKRGQNVTFRCDPISEHNRLYWYRQTLGQGPEFLTYFQNEAQLEKSRLLSDRFSAERPKGSFSTLEIQRTEQGDSAMYLCASSLPPGGNEKLFFGSGTQLSVL.

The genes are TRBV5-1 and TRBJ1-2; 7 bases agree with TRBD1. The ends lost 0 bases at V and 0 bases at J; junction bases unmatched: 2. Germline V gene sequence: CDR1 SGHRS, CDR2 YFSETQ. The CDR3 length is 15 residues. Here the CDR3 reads CASSLGQGTNYGYTF. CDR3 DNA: TGCGCCAGCAGCTTGGGACAGGGCACTAACTATGGCTACACCTTC.

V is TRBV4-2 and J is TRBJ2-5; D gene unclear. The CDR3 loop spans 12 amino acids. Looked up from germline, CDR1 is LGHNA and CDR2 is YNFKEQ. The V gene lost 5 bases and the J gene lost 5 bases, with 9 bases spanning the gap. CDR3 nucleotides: TGTGCCAGCAGCTGGAGTGGGGAGACCCAGTACTTC. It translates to CASSWSGETQYF.

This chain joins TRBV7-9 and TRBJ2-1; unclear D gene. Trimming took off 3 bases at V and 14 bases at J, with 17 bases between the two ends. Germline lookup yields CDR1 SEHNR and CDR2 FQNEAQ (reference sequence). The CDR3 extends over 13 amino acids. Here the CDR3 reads CASSFRANARKFF. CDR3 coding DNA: TGTGCCAGCAGCTTCCGAGCCAACGCTCGCAAGTTCTTC.

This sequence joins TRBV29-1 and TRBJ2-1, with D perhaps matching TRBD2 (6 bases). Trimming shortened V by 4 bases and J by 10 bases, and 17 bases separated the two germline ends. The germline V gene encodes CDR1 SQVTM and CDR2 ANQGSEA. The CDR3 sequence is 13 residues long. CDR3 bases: TGCAGCGTTGTGGAGGCTAGCGAGGAGGAGCAGTTCTTC. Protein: CSVVEASEEEQFF.

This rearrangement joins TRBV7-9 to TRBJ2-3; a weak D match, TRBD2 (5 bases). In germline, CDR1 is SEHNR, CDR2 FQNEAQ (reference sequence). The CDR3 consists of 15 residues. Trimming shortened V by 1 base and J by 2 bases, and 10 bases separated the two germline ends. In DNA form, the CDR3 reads TGTGCCAGCAGCTTAGGAGGGATTGACACAGATACGCAGTATTTT. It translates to CASSLGGIDTDTQYF.

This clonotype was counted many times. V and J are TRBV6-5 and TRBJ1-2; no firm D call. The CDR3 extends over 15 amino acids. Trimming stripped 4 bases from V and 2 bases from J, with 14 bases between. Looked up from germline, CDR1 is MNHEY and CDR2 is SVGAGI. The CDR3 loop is CASSLRLTGNYGYTF. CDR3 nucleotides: TGTGCCAGCAGTTTACGATTGACCGGCAACTATGGCTACACCTTC.